This passage covers 10 T cell receptor beta chains from one sample sequenced in a study of blood T cell repertoires in COVID-19. The assay was immunoSEQ multiplex PCR, and TCRdb's table has in-frame clones only and misses some. The sample yields roughly 290,000 clones, roughly four fifths seen once. The sequencing sample was made of peripheral blood. These receptors came from a person in their 70s with COVID-19, enrolled during active disease.

The chain employs TRBV7-3 and TRBJ2-7; the match to TRBD1 covers 7 bases. This CDR3 spans 14 amino acids. V gave up 5 bases and J gave up 3 bases; unmatched junction bases: 7. The germline V gene has CDR1 SGHTA and CDR2 FQGTGA. CDR3: CASSHPGQFYEQYF. In DNA, the CDR3 is TGTGCCAGCAGCCATCCGGGACAGTTCTACGAGCAGTACTTC.

Only a few counts were recorded for this clone. The chain recombines TRBV6-2 or TRBV6-3 with TRBJ2-7; D unresolved. Germline CDR1 MNHEY, CDR2 SVGEGT. The CDR3 totals 14 residues. Trimming removed 6 bases from V and 2 bases from J, with 14 bases in between. CDR3 DNA: TGTGCCAGCAGCCAACCCCACACCGCCTACGAGCAGTACTTC. This sequence encodes CASSQPHTAYEQYF.

Worth noting for this clone: The same CDR3 can be traced to other DNA sequences in this sample. V and J are TRBV25-1 and TRBJ1-2; possible D gene TRBD1, 5 bases. Germline V gene data show CDR1 as MGHDK and CDR2 as SYGVNS. Deletions cut 7 bases from V and 7 bases from J, with 13 bases between. The CDR3 totals 12 residues. The CDR3 protein is CASMAGWGGYTF. The CDR3 region has the DNA TGTGCCAGCATGGCAGGGTGGGGTGGCTACACCTTC.

The chain couples TRBV29-1 to TRBJ1-1; D is undetermined. CDR3 size: 11 residues. Trimming stripped 0 bases from V and 4 bases from J, with 3 bases between. Looked up from germline, CDR1 is SQVTM and CDR2 is ANQGSEA. The CDR3 nucleotides read TGCAGCGTTGAAGAACTCACTGAAGCTTTCTTT. Translating it yields CSVEELTEAFF.

The rearrangement joins TRBV6-2 or TRBV6-3 to TRBJ2-7; the match to TRBD1 covers 8 bases. The CDR3 runs 17 residues. Germline V gene sequence: CDR1 MNHEY, CDR2 SVGEGT. J lost 5 bases, V lost 2 bases, and 14 bases had no gene match. This chain's CDR3 is CASSYALGQDRSDEQYF. CDR3 bases: TGTGCCAGCAGTTACGCCCTGGGACAGGATCGTTCTGACGAGCAGTACTTC.

This chain links TRBV5-4 with TRBJ2-1; D gene ambiguous. The V end lost 4 bases, the J end lost 9 bases, and 11 bases lay between the germline ends. Germline V gene sequence: CDR1 SGHNT, CDR2 YYREEE (reference sequence). The CDR3 sequence is 12 residues long. The CDR3 nucleotides are TGTGCCAGCAGCCAAACAGAGAGTGAGCAGTTCTTC. This translates into CASSQTESEQFF.

The rearrangement links TRBV4-3 to TRBJ2-5; D is ambiguous. The CDR3 sequence is 15 residues long. Per germline, CDR1 LGHNA and CDR2 YSLEER. Trimming left V 0 bases short and J 4 bases short, with 12 bases between. The CDR3 coding sequence is TGCGCCAGCAGCCAAGATCTAAGCTTCGGAGAGACCCAGTACTTC. Its translation is CASSQDLSFGETQYF.

This clone was counted once. J is TRBJ1-2 and V is TRBV6-1; D not certain. The length of the CDR3 is 15 residues. The germline V gene has CDR1 MNHNS and CDR2 SASEGT. Trimming removed 0 bases at V and 4 bases at J, with 12 bases between. The CDR3 bases are TGTGCCAGCAGTGAAGCGGGTGGGCAGCTCTATGGCTACACCTTC. It translates to CASSEAGGQLYGYTF.

The J gene is TRBJ1-3, the V gene TRBV10-2; TRBD1 matches at 7 bases. The ends lost 2 bases at V and 3 bases at J; junction bases unmatched: 1. The germline V gene encodes CDR1 WSHSY and CDR2 SAAADI. The CDR3 is 14 amino acids. CDR3 residues: CASSEQGVGNTIYF. Written as DNA, the CDR3 is TGCGCCAGCAGTGAGCAGGGGGTTGGAAACACCATATATTTT.

V is TRBV11-2 and J is TRBJ2-1, with D tentatively TRBD1 (6 bases). This CDR3 has 16 amino acids. Germline V lookup: CDR1 SGHAT, CDR2 FQNNGV. Trimming shortened V by 5 bases and J by 0 bases, and 14 bases separated the two germline ends. The CDR3: CASSPRTVTSYNEQFF. The CDR3 DNA reads TGTGCCAGCAGCCCGCGGACAGTGACCTCCTACAATGAGCAGTTCTTC.